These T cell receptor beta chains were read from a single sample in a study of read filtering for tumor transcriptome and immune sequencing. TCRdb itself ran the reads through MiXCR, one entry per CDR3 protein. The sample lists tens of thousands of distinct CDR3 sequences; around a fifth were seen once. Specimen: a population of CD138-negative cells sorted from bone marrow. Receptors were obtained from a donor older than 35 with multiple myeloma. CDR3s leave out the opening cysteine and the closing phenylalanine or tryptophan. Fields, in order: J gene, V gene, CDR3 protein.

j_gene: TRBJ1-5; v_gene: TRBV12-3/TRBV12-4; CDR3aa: ASSSSGTGGQEPQH
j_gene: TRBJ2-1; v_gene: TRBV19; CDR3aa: ASSLSGDEQF
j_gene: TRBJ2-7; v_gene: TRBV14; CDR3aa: ASSQSRSGEQY
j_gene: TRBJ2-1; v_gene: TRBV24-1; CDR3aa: ATSDPARRNEQF
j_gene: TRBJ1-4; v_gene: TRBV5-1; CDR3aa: ASSFGSSNEKLF
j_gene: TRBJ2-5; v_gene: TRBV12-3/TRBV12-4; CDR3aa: ASSHLAGGETQY
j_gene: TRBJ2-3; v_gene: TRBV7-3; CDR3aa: ASSLGGGKDTQY
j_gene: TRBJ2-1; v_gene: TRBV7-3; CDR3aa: ASSLEGPANEQF
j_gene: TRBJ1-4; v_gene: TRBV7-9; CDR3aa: ASSPGGTNEKLF
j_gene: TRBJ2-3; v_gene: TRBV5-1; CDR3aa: ASSPLYADTQY
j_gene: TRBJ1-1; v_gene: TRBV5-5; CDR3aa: ASRLNTEAF
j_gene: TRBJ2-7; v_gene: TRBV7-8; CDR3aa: ASSGSGGRSSYEQY
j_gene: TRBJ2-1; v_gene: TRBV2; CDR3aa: ASIPSGLAGVNEQF
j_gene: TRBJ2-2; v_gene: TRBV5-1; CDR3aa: ASSFGGLGTGELF
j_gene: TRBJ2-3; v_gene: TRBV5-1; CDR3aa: ASSGGARDTQY
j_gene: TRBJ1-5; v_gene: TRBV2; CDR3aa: ASSEVNSNQPQH
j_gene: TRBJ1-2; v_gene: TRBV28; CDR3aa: ASMVRTSYGYT
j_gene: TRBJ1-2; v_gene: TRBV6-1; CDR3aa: ATRLHGIGGYA
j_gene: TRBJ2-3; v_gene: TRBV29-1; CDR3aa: SVVRGAVDTQY
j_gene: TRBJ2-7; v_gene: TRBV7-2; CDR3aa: ASRLTLSGEQY
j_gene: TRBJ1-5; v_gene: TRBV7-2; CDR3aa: ASMRQGNSQH
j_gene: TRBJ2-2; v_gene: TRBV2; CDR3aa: ASDMDRDTNTGELF
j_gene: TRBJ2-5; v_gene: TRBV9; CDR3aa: ASSVGLSGGETQY
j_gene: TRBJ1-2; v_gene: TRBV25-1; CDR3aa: ASSEAGRVYGYT
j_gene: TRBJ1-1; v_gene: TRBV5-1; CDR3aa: ASSLEGTGRAEAF
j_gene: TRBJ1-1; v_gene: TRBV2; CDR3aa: ASSGEQETEAF
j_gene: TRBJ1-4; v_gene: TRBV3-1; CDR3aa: ASSPPFQSEKLF
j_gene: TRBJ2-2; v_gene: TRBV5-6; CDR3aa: ASTRTGELF
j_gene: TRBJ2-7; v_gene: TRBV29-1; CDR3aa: SAQVGFEQY
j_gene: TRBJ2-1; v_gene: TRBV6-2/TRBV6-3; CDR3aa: ASSLRVGSYNEQF
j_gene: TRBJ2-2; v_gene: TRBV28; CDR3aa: ASSFAAGTGELF
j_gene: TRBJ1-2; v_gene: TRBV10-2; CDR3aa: ASIGTDGYT
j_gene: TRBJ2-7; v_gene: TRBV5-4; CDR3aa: ASSGTGSSYEQY
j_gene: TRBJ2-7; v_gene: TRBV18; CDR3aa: ASSPEIPAVPY
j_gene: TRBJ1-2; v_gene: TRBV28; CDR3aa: ASSFLGQVYGYT
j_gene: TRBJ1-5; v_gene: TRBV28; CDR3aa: ASRYALQQPQH